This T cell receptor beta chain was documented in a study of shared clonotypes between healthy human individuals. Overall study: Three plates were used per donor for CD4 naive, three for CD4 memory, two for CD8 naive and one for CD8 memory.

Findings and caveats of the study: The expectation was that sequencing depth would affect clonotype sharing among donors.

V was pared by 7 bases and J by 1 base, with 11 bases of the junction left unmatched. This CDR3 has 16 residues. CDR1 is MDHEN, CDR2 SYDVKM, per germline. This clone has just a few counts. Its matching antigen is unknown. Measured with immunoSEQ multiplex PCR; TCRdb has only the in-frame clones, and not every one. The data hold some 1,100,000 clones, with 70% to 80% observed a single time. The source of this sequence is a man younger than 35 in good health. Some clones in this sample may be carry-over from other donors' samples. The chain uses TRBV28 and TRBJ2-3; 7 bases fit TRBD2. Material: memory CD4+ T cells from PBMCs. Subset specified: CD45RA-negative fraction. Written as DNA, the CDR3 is TGTGCCAGCATCATGGGGGTGGGAGGGGGCACAGATACGCAGTATTTT. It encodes CASIMGVGGGTDTQYF.